These 13 T cell receptor beta chains were sequenced from one sample in a study of blood T cell repertoires in COVID-19. Assay: immunoSEQ multiplex PCR; the TCRdb copy retains only in-frame clones and omits some. The sample holds 180,000 or so clones, roughly 86% seen once. Input material: PBMCs or T cells enriched from blood (not recorded which). The source is a woman in her twenties or thirties who had recovered from COVID-19.

The rearrangement uses TRBV19 and TRBJ1-2; 7 bases match TRBD1. The V gene end was trimmed by 3 bases and the J gene end by 2 bases; junction bases not matched to a gene: 12. This CDR3 contains 17 residues. Germline-derived CDR1 and CDR2 are LNHDA and SQIVND (reference sequence). The CDR3 sequence is CASSINRAGGANYGYTF. The CDR3 nucleotides read TGTGCCAGTAGTATTAACCGGGCAGGGGGAGCGAACTATGGCTACACCTTC.

The V gene is TRBV7-8, the J gene TRBJ1-1; 8 bases line up with TRBD1. Germline V gene data show CDR1 as SGHVS and CDR2 as FQNEAQ. With V trimmed by 4 bases and J by 0 bases, 7 bases remained unmatched. This CDR3 has 16 residues. In DNA, the CDR3 is TGTGCCAGCAGCTACGGACCGGGACAGGTGAACACTGAAGCTTTCTTT. Amino acids: CASSYGPGQVNTEAFF.

The CDR3 loop is CAWRRTDSYGYTF. The CDR3 region has the DNA TGTGCCTGGAGGAGGACAGATTCTTATGGCTACACCTTC. The J gene is TRBJ1-2, the V gene TRBV30, with a tentative D call TRBD1 (6 bases). The germline gives CDR1 GTSNPN, CDR2 SVGIG (reference sequence). This CDR3 region has 13 residues. The V end was cut by 3 bases, the J end by 5 bases, with 13 bases between.

This clone has only a few counts. J is TRBJ1-3 and V is TRBV28; D is unclear. From germline, CDR1 is MDHEN and CDR2 SYDVKM. The V and J ends lost 4 bases and 4 bases respectively, with 8 bases between them. This CDR3 region has 13 residues. The DNA of the CDR3 is TGTGCCAGCAGTTCGGGTTTGGGAAACACCATATATTTT. Encoded protein: CASSSGLGNTIYF.

The rearrangement uses TRBV28 and TRBJ2-7, with 7 bases lining up with TRBD1. The length of the CDR3 is 14 residues. The J segment lost 4 bases and the V segment lost 5 bases, leaving 8 bases of the junction unmatched. The germline V gene encodes CDR1 MDHEN and CDR2 SYDVKM. This CDR3 reads CASSQRGPSYEQYF. The CDR3 DNA is TGTGCCAGCAGTCAGAGGGGGCCCTCATACGAGCAGTACTTC.

The chain combines TRBV6-5 with TRBJ2-5; TRBD1 aligns across 10 bases. Germline V gives CDR1 MNHEY, CDR2 SVGAGI. V lost 1 base to trimming and J lost 4 bases; unmatched junction nucleotides: 6. The CDR3 length is 16 residues. In DNA, the CDR3 is TGTGCCAGCAGTTACTTTCCGACAGGGGGCCTAGAGACCCAGTACTTC. Translated: CASSYFPTGGLETQYF.

V and J are TRBV24-1 and TRBJ2-7, with a tentative D call TRBD1 (6 bases). Per germline, CDR1 KGHDR and CDR2 SFDVKD. V lost 2 bases and J 3 bases, leaving 16 bases between the germline ends. The CDR3 has 16 amino acids. In DNA form, the CDR3 reads TGTGCCACCAGTGATTCTGGGGGCGGCCGGATCTACGAGCAGTACTTC. Translation: CATSDSGGGRIYEQYF.

The rearrangement uses TRBV19 and TRBJ2-1; TRBD2 agrees at 11 bases. J lost 3 bases, V lost 3 bases, and 1 base had no gene match. The CDR3 has 15 residues. From germline, CDR1 is LNHDA and CDR2 SQIVND (reference sequence). CDR3 in amino acids: CASSMGTSGYNEQFF. CDR3 DNA sequence: TGTGCCAGTAGTATGGGGACTAGCGGCTACAATGAGCAGTTCTTC.

In its sample, this clone was seen a few times. The genes are TRBV21-1 and TRBJ1-5; the table's D gene call, TRBD1, was not cross checked with the DNA. TRBV21-1 is termed a pseudogene. The length of the CDR3 is 21 residues. The CDR3 coding sequence is TGTGCCAGCAGCAAACCTAATTCCGGGGACAGCAATATATGGAGCAATCAGCCCCAGCATTTT. This translates into CASSKPNSGDSNIWSNQPQHF.

This rearrangement joins TRBV19 to TRBJ1-2; 7 nucleotides line up with TRBD1. Germline V CDR1 and CDR2: LNHDA, SQIVND (reference sequence). J was trimmed by 6 bases and V by 2 bases; bases with no gene match: 3. The CDR3 runs 13 residues. CDR3 sequence: CASSIRGTDGYTF. The CDR3 DNA reads as TGTGCCAGTAGTATACGGGGGACAGATGGCTACACCTTC. Together with reference TRBV19 and TRBJ1-2, the CDR3 gives the full variable domain: DGGITQSPKYLFRKEGQNVTLSCEQNLNHDAMYWYRQDPGQGLRLIYYSQIVNDFQKGDIAEGYSVSREKKESFPLTVTSAQKNPTAFYLCASSIRGTDGYTFGSGTRLTVV.

J is TRBJ2-7 and V is TRBV6-5; the match to TRBD1 covers 8 bases. Germline V gene lookup returns CDR1 MNHEY and CDR2 SVGAGI. This CDR3 region has 13 residues. Losses at the gene ends were 6 bases for V and 3 bases for J; bases not matched to a gene: 4. The CDR3 loop is CASSRDRNYEQYF. The CDR3 DNA follows: TGTGCCAGCAGCCGGGACAGGAACTACGAGCAGTACTTC.

This rearrangement joins TRBV29-1 to TRBJ2-5; possible D gene TRBD1, 5 bases. The CDR3 consists of 14 residues. Germline CDR1 is SQVTM and CDR2 is ANQGSEA. V lost 1 base to trimming and J lost 2 bases, with 11 bases between them. The CDR3 is CSVEVPQGQETQYF. The CDR3 nucleotides read TGCAGCGTTGAAGTTCCCCAGGGACAAGAGACCCAGTACTTC.

CDR3 bases: TGTGCCAGCAGTTATCACGGGGAGCTGTTTTTT. Translation gives CASSYHGELFF. The chain links TRBV12-3 or TRBV12-4 to TRBJ2-2; D uncertain. Trimming shortened V by 4 bases and J by 7 bases, and 4 bases separated the two germline ends. The CDR3 loop spans 11 amino acids.